This T cell receptor beta chain stems from a study of CD8 T cells in ankylosing spondylitis. Study outcomes and limitations: Disease-linked clones, CD8+, were relatively rare in peripheral blood. A TCR beta motif of fewer than ten highly homologous variants seemed to mark ankylosing spondylitis blood.

Remarks on this clonotype: Its matching antigen is unknown.

Germline V gene sequence: CDR1 SQVTM, CDR2 ANQGSEA. Trimming took 7 bases from V and 7 from J, leaving 14 bases between them. The CDR3 runs 12 residues. By quantitative 5'-RACE with molecular barcodes, the TCR beta libraries were made. TCRdb fed the 5' RACE reads into MiXCR, producing one record per CDR3 protein. The table lists a few hundred thousand distinct CDR3 sequences, about 24% of them singletons. The clonotype was recovered from a male donor with ankylosing spondylitis or in good health (not recorded which). V is TRBV29-1 and J is TRBJ2-1; D unclear. Sample: blood, either unsorted or a sorted T cell fraction (not recorded which). The DNA for the CDR3 is TGCAGCGCTCAAAGTGGAGTAAATGAGCAGTTCTTC. It specifies CSAQSGVNEQFF.